The rows below give T cell receptor beta chains drawn from one sample of a study of OX40 agonist ivuxolimab in advanced cancers. TCRdb's table, derived via immunoSEQ multiplex PCR, lists solely in-frame clones and lacks some. This repertoire shows approximately 77,000 clones, under 90% found once; its top ten account for about 7%. Sample: CD4+ or CD8+ T cells sorted from blood, taken in a trial of the OX40 agonist ivuxolimab. Receptor source: an adult with an advanced solid tumor such as melanoma, head and neck, liver or kidney cancer. CDR3s include the opening cysteine and the closing phenylalanine or tryptophan. The D gene is left open where the match is weak. Size values are once, few and many counts, or a class for expanded clones, and some rows have none.

TRBV7-2	.	18	.	TRBJ1-5	TGTGCCAGCAGCTTAGTTCGTGGGGAACTCCCTAGCAATCAGCCCCAGCATTTT	CASSLVRGELPSNQPQHF
TRBV5-4	once	16	TRBD1	TRBJ2-5	TGTGCCAGCAGTTCACCCGGGACAGGGAGCCAAGAGACCCAGTACTTC	CASSSPGTGSQETQYF
TRBV25-1	.	15	.	TRBJ1-6	TGTGCCAGCAGTGAATTAACAGCTATTAATTCACCCCTCCACTTT	CASSELTAINSPLHF
TRBV7-9	few	12	.	TRBJ1-1	TGTGCCAGCAGCCCGGCCGGGGGGGAAGCTTTCTTT	CASSPAGGEAFF
TRBV7-3	.	13	.	TRBJ2-5	TGTGCCAGCAGCCCATCTGCATTGGGGACCCAGTACTTC	CASSPSALGTQYF
TRBV11-2	.	13	.	TRBJ2-7	TGTGCCAGCAGCTTAACAACAGGCTACGAGCAGTACTTC	CASSLTTGYEQYF
TRBV7-9	.	15	TRBD2	TRBJ2-1	TGTGCCAGCAGCTTATGGACTAGCAGCAACAATGAGCAGTTCTTC	CASSLWTSSNNEQFF
TRBV5-4	.	12	TRBD2	TRBJ2-3	TGTGCCAGCAGCCTGCCGGGGGGTACGCAGTATTTT	CASSLPGGTQYF
TRBV11-3	.	17	.	TRBJ2-6	TGTGCCAGCAGCTTAGCGCTAGGGGACTCTGGGGCCAACGTCCTGACTTTC	CASSLALGDSGANVLTF
TRBV15	.	15	TRBD1	TRBJ2-5	TGTGCCACCAGCAGAGGGGGACAGGGCGAAGAGACCCAGTACTTC	CATSRGGQGEETQYF
TRBV7-3	.	15	.	TRBJ1-1	TGTGCCAGCAGCTTAACGCCCGGGGGGAACACTGAAGCTTTCTTT	CASSLTPGGNTEAFF
TRBV7-2	.	14	TRBD1	TRBJ2-7	TGTGCCAGCAGCTTACTGACAGGGGGATACGAGCAGTACTTC	CASSLLTGGYEQYF
TRBV27	.	12	.	TRBJ2-7	TGTGCCAGCAGTTTAAGGGGAAACGAGCAGTACTTC	CASSLRGNEQYF
TRBV7-2	.	15	TRBD1	TRBJ1-4	TGTGCCAGCAGCTGGACAGGGGGACATTTTGAAAAACTGTTTTTT	CASSWTGGHFEKLFF
TRBV11-3	.	15	.	TRBJ2-1	TGTGCCAGCAGCTTAGTGCAGGATACCTACAATGAGCAGTTCTTC	CASSLVQDTYNEQFF
TRBV30	.	15	TRBD2	TRBJ2-7	TGTGCCTGGAGTGTACGTGGAGCGGGGCCTACCGAGCAGTACTTC	CAWSVRGAGPTEQYF
TRBV12-5	.	17	TRBD2	TRBJ2-1	TGTGCTAGTGGTTTTCCAGGAAGGGGACTATCCTACAATGAGCAGTTCTTC	CASGFPGRGLSYNEQFF
TRBV19	.	15	TRBD1	TRBJ1-4	TGTGCCAGTAGTATAAACGGACAGGCGGCGGTCAGACTGTTTTTT	CASSINGQAAVRLFF
TRBV29-1	.	10	.	TRBJ2-3	TGCAGCGTGGCCACAGATACGCAGTATTTT	CSVATDTQYF
TRBV2	few	13	.	TRBJ1-2	TGTGCCAGCAGTTCCTTTGACAGCTATGGCTACACCTTC	CASSSFDSYGYTF
TRBV30	medium-sized	11	.	TRBJ1-1	TGTGCCCACAGGGTGAACACTGAAGCTTTCTTT	CAHRVNTEAFF
TRBV12-1	once	16	.	TRBJ2-2	TGTGCCAGCAGCCAGAGACAGGTTGCGAACACCGGGGAGCTGTTTTTT	CASSQRQVANTGELFF
TRBV25-1	.	14	TRBD2	TRBJ2-1	TGTGCCAGCAGTCTAGCGGGACAATACAATGAGCAGTTCTTC	CASSLAGQYNEQFF
TRBV7-2	.	14	.	TRBJ1-1	TGTGCCAGCAGCTTATATCCCCGAAACACTGAAGCTTTCTTT	CASSLYPRNTEAFF
TRBV5-4	.	14	TRBD1	TRBJ1-1	TGTGCCAGCAGCCTCGGGACAGAGAGCACTGAAGCTTTCTTT	CASSLGTESTEAFF
TRBV2	.	14	.	TRBJ2-5	TGTGCCAGCAGTGGGAGACCCACCCTAGAGACCCAGTACTTC	CASSGRPTLETQYF
TRBV5-1	.	14	TRBD1	TRBJ1-2	TGCGCCAGCAGCTTGGAGACAGGGAAGGGTGGCTACACCTTC	CASSLETGKGGYTF
TRBV28	.	14	.	TRBJ1-1	TGTGCCAGCAGTTCCGAGAACACCCGGGTAATGGCTTTCTTT	CASSSENTRVMAFF
TRBV19	.	18	.	TRBJ2-1	TGTGCCAGTAGTCGCACGGTGAACCCCATAGTCTCCTACAATGAGCAGTTCTTC	CASSRTVNPIVSYNEQFF
TRBV7-8	.	18	.	TRBJ2-2	TGTGCCAGCAGCGCTCACACTATACTGGGGCCGAACACCGGGGAGCTGTTTTTT	CASSAHTILGPNTGELFF
TRBV11-1	few	15	TRBD1	TRBJ2-2	TGTGCCAGCAGCTTAGCAAGGCAGGGGGCCGGGGAGCTGTTTTTT	CASSLARQGAGELFF
TRBV25-1	.	17	.	TRBJ1-1	TGTGCCAGCAGTGATTGGGTAAGCGGGGGAGCGAACACTGAAGCTTTCTTT	CASSDWVSGGANTEAFF
TRBV27	.	15	.	TRBJ2-4	TGTGCCAGCAGTTTAGTGGAGGGTACCAAAAACATTCAGTACTTC	CASSLVEGTKNIQYF
TRBV5-4	.	15	.	TRBJ2-3	TGTGCCAGCAGCCCTGACTGGCAAAACACAGATACGCAGTATTTT	CASSPDWQNTDTQYF
TRBV9	once	16	TRBD1	TRBJ2-5	TGTGCCAGCAGCGCCCCACCGGGACAGGGGGGAGAGACCCAGTACTTC	CASSAPPGQGGETQYF
TRBV4-3	.	16	TRBD2	TRBJ2-3	TGCGCCAGCAGCCCGATGACTAGCGGGAGCACAGATACGCAGTATTTT	CASSPMTSGSTDTQYF
TRBV27	.	14	.	TRBJ2-3	TGTGCCAGCAGTTTTAAAAGGGTCACAGATACGCAGTATTTT	CASSFKRVTDTQYF
TRBV27	once	13	.	TRBJ2-7	TGTGCCAGCAGTTCTGGGGCCTCCTACGAGCAGTACTTC	CASSSGASYEQYF
TRBV2	.	15	.	TRBJ2-3	TGTGCCAGCAGTGAAGCATGGCAGGGCTCAGATACGCAGTATTTT	CASSEAWQGSDTQYF
TRBV7-2	once	18	TRBD2	TRBJ2-3	TGTGCCAGCAGCACCGCTAGGACTAGCGAGGGAAGCACAGATACGCAGTATTTT	CASSTARTSEGSTDTQYF
TRBV18	.	15	TRBD1	TRBJ2-7	TGTGCCAGCTCACCCCTACAGGGGAACTCCTACGAGCAGTACTTC	CASSPLQGNSYEQYF
TRBV2	.	14	.	TRBJ1-6	TGTGCCAGCAGTGAGGGGGACACCAATTCACCCCTCCACTTT	CASSEGDTNSPLHF
TRBV5-6	.	15	.	TRBJ1-1	TGTGCCAGCAGCTTGGTATGGGGGCAGGCCACTGAAGCTTTCTTT	CASSLVWGQATEAFF
TRBV7-9	.	16	.	TRBJ2-2	TGTGCCAGCGAGAAGGCCCGGGGGCCGAACACCGGGGAGCTGTTTTTT	CASEKARGPNTGELFF
TRBV4-3	.	16	.	TRBJ1-2	TGCGCCAGCAGCCAAGATCCCGCAGGGAAATTTAATGGCTACACCTTC	CASSQDPAGKFNGYTF
TRBV7-2	.	16	.	TRBJ1-5	TGTGCCAGCAGCTTAGACGGAACTTATAGCAATCAGCCCCAGCATTTT	CASSLDGTYSNQPQHF
TRBV7-9	few	15	TRBD1	TRBJ1-2	TGTGCCAGCAGCCAAAGGGACAGGGGCAACTATGGCTACACCTTC	CASSQRDRGNYGYTF
TRBV6-6	few	14	.	TRBJ2-7	TGTGCCAGCAGTTACAGTCAAGAGCAGGACGAGCAGTACTTC	CASSYSQEQDEQYF
TRBV5-8	.	15	TRBD1	TRBJ1-5	TGTGCCAGCAGCGGACAACAGGGGGCACATCAGCCCCAGCATTTT	CASSGQQGAHQPQHF
TRBV4-3	.	17	.	TRBJ2-2	TGCGCCAGCAGCCCTGAGGCCAGGGGGGAAAACACCGGGGAGCTGTTTTTT	CASSPEARGENTGELFF
TRBV6-5	.	12	.	TRBJ1-2	TGTGCCAGCGTCCACACGACAGACGGCTACACCTTC	CASVHTTDGYTF
TRBV2	once	13	TRBD1	TRBJ2-7	TGTGCCAGCAGTGGCGGACAGGGGAACGAGCAGTACTTC	CASSGGQGNEQYF
TRBV7-3	.	15	TRBD2	TRBJ2-1	TGTGCCAGCAGCCAAGGGACTAGCGGGAGCAGTGAGCAGTTCTTC	CASSQGTSGSSEQFF
TRBV15	.	13	.	TRBJ2-4	TGTGCCACCAGCAGGGGAAGTCAGAACATTCAGTACTTC	CATSRGSQNIQYF
TRBV5-8	.	15	.	TRBJ1-1	TGTGCCAGCAGCTTAAGGGGGATTAGGAACACTGAAGCTTTCTTT	CASSLRGIRNTEAFF